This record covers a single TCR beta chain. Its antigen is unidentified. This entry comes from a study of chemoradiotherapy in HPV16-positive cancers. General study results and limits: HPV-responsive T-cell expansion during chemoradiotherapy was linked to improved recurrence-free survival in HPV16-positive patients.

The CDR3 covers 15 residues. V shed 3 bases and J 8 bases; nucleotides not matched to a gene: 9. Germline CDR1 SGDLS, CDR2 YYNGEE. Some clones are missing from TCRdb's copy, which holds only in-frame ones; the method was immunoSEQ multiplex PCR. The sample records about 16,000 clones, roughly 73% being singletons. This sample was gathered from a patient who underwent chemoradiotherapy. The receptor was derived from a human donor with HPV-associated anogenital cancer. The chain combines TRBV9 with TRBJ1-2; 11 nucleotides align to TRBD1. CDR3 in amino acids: CASSGSDRGLRGYTF. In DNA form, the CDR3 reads TGTGCCAGCAGCGGCTCGGACAGGGGGCTTCGGGGCTACACCTTC.